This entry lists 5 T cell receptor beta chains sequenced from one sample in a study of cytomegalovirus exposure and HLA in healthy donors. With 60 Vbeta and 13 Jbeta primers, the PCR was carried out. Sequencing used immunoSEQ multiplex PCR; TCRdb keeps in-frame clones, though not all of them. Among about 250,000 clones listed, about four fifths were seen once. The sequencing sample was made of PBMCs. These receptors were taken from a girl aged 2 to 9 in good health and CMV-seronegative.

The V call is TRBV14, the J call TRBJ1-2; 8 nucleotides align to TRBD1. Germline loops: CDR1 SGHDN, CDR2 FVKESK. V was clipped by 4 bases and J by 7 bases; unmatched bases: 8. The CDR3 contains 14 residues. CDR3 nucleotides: TGTGCCAGCAGCCTGAGGACAGGGCCATCTGGCTACACCTTC. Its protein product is CASSLRTGPSGYTF.

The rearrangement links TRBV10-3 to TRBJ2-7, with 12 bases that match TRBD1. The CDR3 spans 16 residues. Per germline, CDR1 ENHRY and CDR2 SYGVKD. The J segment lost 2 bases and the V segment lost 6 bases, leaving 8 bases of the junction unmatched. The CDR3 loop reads CAIRRGGQGATYEQYF. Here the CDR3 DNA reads TGTGCCATCAGGAGAGGGGGACAGGGGGCGACCTACGAGCAGTACTTC.

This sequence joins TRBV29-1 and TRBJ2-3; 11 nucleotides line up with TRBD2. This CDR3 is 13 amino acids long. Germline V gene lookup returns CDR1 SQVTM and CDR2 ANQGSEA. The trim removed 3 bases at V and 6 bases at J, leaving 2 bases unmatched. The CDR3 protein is CSVDPSGRDTQYF. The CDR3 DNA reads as TGCAGCGTTGATCCTAGCGGGAGGGATACGCAGTATTTT.

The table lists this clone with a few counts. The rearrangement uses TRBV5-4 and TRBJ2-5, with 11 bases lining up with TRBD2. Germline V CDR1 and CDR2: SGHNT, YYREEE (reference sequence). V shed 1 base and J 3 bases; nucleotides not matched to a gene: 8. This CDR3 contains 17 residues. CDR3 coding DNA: TGTGCCAGCAGCTTGATGCCTAGCGGGAGGTGGAAAGAGACCCAGTACTTC. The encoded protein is CASSLMPSGRWKETQYF.

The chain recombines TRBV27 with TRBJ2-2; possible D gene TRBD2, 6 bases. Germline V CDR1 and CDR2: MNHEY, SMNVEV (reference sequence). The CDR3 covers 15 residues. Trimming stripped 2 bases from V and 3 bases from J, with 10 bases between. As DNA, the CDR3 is TGTGCCAGCAGTTTAGGGGGGACCTACACCGGGGAGCTGTTTTTT. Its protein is CASSLGGTYTGELFF.